A selection of T cell receptor beta chains follows, all from one sample in a study of memory CD4+ T cells and cytomegalovirus serostatus. Only in-frame clones appear in the TCRdb table, and some are missing; sequencing was by immunoSEQ multiplex PCR. The sample yields around 50,000 clones, around 80% seen once. The sample was memory CD4+ T cells from blood. Every receptor here comes from an adult in good health and CMV-seronegative. Both conserved end residues are part of each CDR3. The D gene is left open where the match is weak. Part of the rows lack a size; the others show once, few, many or a class for expanded clones.

len	v_gene	j_gene	d_gene	abundance	CDR3nt	CDR3aa
14	TRBV10-1	TRBJ2-5	TRBD2	NA	TGCGCCAGCAGCGCTAGCGGGAGGGGAGAGACCCAGTACTTC	CASSASGRGETQYF
11	TRBV29-1	TRBJ1-2	NA	NA	TGCAGCGTAAACAGGGTCAATGGCTACACCTTC	CSVNRVNGYTF
15	TRBV18	TRBJ1-2	TRBD1	NA	TGTGCCAGCTCACCCCCGGGACAGGGGTTAGGTGGCTACACCTTC	CASSPPGQGLGGYTF
13	TRBV14	TRBJ2-7	NA	NA	TGTGCCAGCAGCCCTTACGCGAGCGCGGAGCAGTACTTC	CASSPYASAEQYF
12	TRBV7-2	TRBJ1-4	NA	NA	TGTGCCAGCCGAGATTACGGGGGAAAACTGTTTTTT	CASRDYGGKLFF
12	TRBV28	TRBJ1-1	NA	NA	TGTGCGTGCATAAGTCTGGGGATGGAAGCTTTCTTT	CACISLGMEAFF
15	TRBV25-1	TRBJ2-7	NA	NA	TGTGCCAGCAGCGATACAAAAAATGGTACATCCGAGCAGTACTTC	CASSDTKNGTSEQYF
16	TRBV7-8	TRBJ2-1	TRBD2	NA	TGTGCCAGCAGCTTATTGTCTAGCGGGAGGTCCAGAGGGCAGTTCTTC	CASSLLSSGRSRGQFF
12	TRBV7-9	TRBJ2-3	TRBD2	NA	TGTGCCAGCAGCTTAGCGGGAGGGAAGCAGTATTTT	CASSLAGGKQYF
14	TRBV10-2	TRBJ2-2	NA	NA	TGCGCCAGCAAGCGGGACACCAACACCGGGGAGCTGTTTTTT	CASKRDTNTGELFF
10	TRBV6-1	TRBJ2-7	NA	NA	TGTGCCAGCAGTGTCTCCGAGCAGTACTTC	CASSVSEQYF
18	TRBV19	TRBJ1-5	TRBD1	NA	TGTGCCAGTAGCGGGACAGGGTTTCTCGGGAGCAGCAATCAGCCCCAGCATTTT	CASSGTGFLGSSNQPQHF
12	TRBV30	TRBJ2-2	NA	NA	TGTGCCTGGAGTGTTAGCACCGGGGAGCTGTTTTTT	CAWSVSTGELFF
18	TRBV11-2	TRBJ2-4	TRBD2	NA	TGTGCCAGCAGCTTGTCCATTCGCGGGGGGCAAGCCAAAAACATTCAGTACTTC	CASSLSIRGGQAKNIQYF
14	TRBV7-6	TRBJ2-1	NA	NA	TGTGCCAGCAGCGCGGTAGGAGAATACAATGAGCAGTTCTTC	CASSAVGEYNEQFF
17	TRBV11-2	TRBJ2-5	NA	once	TGTGCCAGCAGCTTCAAAGGGGGAGTGACCATTAAAGAGACCCAGTACTTC	CASSFKGGVTIKETQYF
16	TRBV7-8	TRBJ2-1	NA	NA	TGTGCCAGCAGCCCCTCTGAGGCGGGATCCTACAATGAGCAGTTCTTC	CASSPSEAGSYNEQFF
17	TRBV5-3	TRBJ1-5	NA	NA	TGTGCCAGAAGCTTGGGGGAGGGGTTGGATAGCAATCAGCCCCAGCATTTT	CARSLGEGLDSNQPQHF
15	TRBV5-4	TRBJ2-2	NA	NA	TGTGCCAGCAGGGCGGGTGGGGGCGCCACCGGGGAGCTGTTTTTT	CASRAGGGATGELFF
17	TRBV4-2	TRBJ1-1	TRBD1	few	TGTGCCAGCAGCCAGGTACCGACAGGGGCAAGGAACACTGAAGCTTTCTTT	CASSQVPTGARNTEAFF
15	TRBV27	TRBJ2-7	TRBD1	once	TGTGCCAGGTACGATCCCGGGACAGGGATTGGCGAGCAGTACTTC	CARYDPGTGIGEQYF
13	TRBV29-1	TRBJ1-1	TRBD1	NA	TGCAGCGCAAAGCGGGGACAGGAGACTGAAGCTTTCTTT	CSAKRGQETEAFF
11	TRBV6-1	TRBJ1-2	NA	NA	TGTGCCAGCGCGGGGGTCTATGGCTACACCTTC	CASAGVYGYTF
16	TRBV27	TRBJ2-1	TRBD2	NA	TGTGCCAGCAGATACCTCCAGCGGGAGTTGGGCAATGAGCAGTTCTTC	CASRYLQRELGNEQFF
15	TRBV7-9	TRBJ1-6	NA	NA	TGTGCCAGCAGCTTAGACTTCCCCCCAGGGACACCCCTCCACTTT	CASSLDFPPGTPLHF
15	TRBV18	TRBJ2-7	NA	NA	TGTGCCAGCTCTCGCGACAGACTACCTCCCTACGAGCAGTACTTC	CASSRDRLPPYEQYF
13	TRBV29-1	TRBJ2-7	TRBD2	few	TGCAGCGTTGTAAGGACTAGCGGGAACGAGCAGTACTTC	CSVVRTSGNEQYF
15	TRBV18	TRBJ1-1	NA	NA	TGTGCCAGCTCACCTAGAACGGACATGAACACTGAAGCTTTCTTT	CASSPRTDMNTEAFF
15	TRBV9	TRBJ2-7	NA	NA	TGTGCCAGCAGCGTAGATTTAGGGAGCTCCTACGAGCAGTACTTC	CASSVDLGSSYEQYF
15	TRBV19	TRBJ1-2	TRBD1	NA	TGTGCCAGTAGTACGGGGCAGGGGGCTTCTTCTGGCTACACCTTC	CASSTGQGASSGYTF
15	TRBV2	TRBJ2-3	NA	NA	TGTGCCAGCAGTGAAGATGGGCCCCTGGGGGATACGCAGTATTTT	CASSEDGPLGDTQYF
12	TRBV6-6	TRBJ2-7	NA	NA	TGTGCCAGCAGTTTTAAGGATGGCGAGCAGTACTTC	CASSFKDGEQYF
15	TRBV18	TRBJ2-1	TRBD2	NA	TGTGCCAGCTCACCGGGACTAGGGGGGGCCAATGAGCAGTTCTTC	CASSPGLGGANEQFF
14	TRBV27	TRBJ1-5	NA	NA	TGTGCCAGCAGACAATGGGGGTCCGATCAGCCCCAGCATTTT	CASRQWGSDQPQHF
13	TRBV7-9	TRBJ2-7	NA	NA	TGTGCCAGCAGCTTAAGCCAGTACTACGAGCAGTACTTC	CASSLSQYYEQYF
15	TRBV18	TRBJ1-3	NA	NA	TGTGCCAGCTCACCCGATCGCCTCTCTGGAAACACCATATATTTT	CASSPDRLSGNTIYF
13	TRBV2	TRBJ1-1	NA	NA	TGTGCCAGCAGCTACACGGAATTGGCTGAAGCTTTCTTT	CASSYTELAEAFF
16	TRBV7-6	TRBJ2-7	NA	once	TGTGCCAGCAGCACCAGGCCCGGGGGATCCTCCTACGAGCAGTACTTC	CASSTRPGGSSYEQYF
12	TRBV4-2	TRBJ1-5	NA	NA	TGTGCCAGCAGCCAAGAGACAGGGCCCCAGCATTTT	CASSQETGPQHF
15	TRBV9	TRBJ1-2	NA	NA	TGTGCCAGCAGCGTTCTCCCGAGTGCTAACTATGGCTACACCTTC	CASSVLPSANYGYTF